This passage covers 13 T cell receptor beta chains from one sample sequenced in a study of T-cell reconstitution after alpha-beta-depleted transplantation in children. The authors prepared the TCRbeta library with unique molecular identifiers. Each CDR3 protein gets one entry after TCRdb re-called the PCR reads with MiXCR. The sample gives some 390,000 distinct CDR3 sequences, around 20% of which show up once; 3.5% to 4% is in the top ten. The specimen comprised PBMCs from the stem cell graft donor, sampled from the stem cell graft. The receptors shown here come from a human donor who donated a stem cell graft to a child with acute myeloid leukemia.

In this sample, this clonotype turned up a few times. CDR3: CSASDQDRAFF. The CDR3 region has the DNA TGCAGTGCTTCCGACCAGGACCGGGCTTTCTTT. The chain joins TRBV20-1 to TRBJ1-1; D is unclear. The length of the CDR3 is 11 residues. V lost 5 bases and J lost 11, with 15 bases in between. The germline V gene has CDR1 DFQATT and CDR2 SNEGSKA (reference sequence).

This clonotype turned up a few times. The genes are TRBV12-3 or TRBV12-4 and TRBJ2-7; D is unresolved. CDR3 size: 14 residues. V gave up 3 bases and J gave up 0 bases, with 9 bases separating them. Here the CDR3 DNA reads TGTGCCAGCAGTTTTATGACGGACTCCTACGAGCAGTACTTC. Translation: CASSFMTDSYEQYF.

The chain couples TRBV7-9 to TRBJ1-1; maybe TRBD1 (5 bases). CDR3 size: 13 residues. Looked up from germline, CDR1 is SEHNR and CDR2 is FQNEAQ (reference sequence). The V and J ends lost 0 bases and 11 bases respectively, with 13 bases between them. The CDR3 spells CASSLAIGQEAFF. As DNA, the CDR3 is TGTGCCAGCAGCTTAGCTATCGGACAAGAGGCTTTCTTT. The whole variable domain, filled in from reference TRBV7-9 and TRBJ1-1, reads DTGVSQNPRHKITKRGQNVTFRCDPISEHNRLYWYRQTLGQGPEFLTYFQNEAQLEKSRLLSDRFSAERPKGSFSTLEIQRTEQGDSAMYLCASSLAIGQEAFFGQGTRLTVV.

This clonotype has more than one count but fewer than ten. The chain joins TRBV20-1 to TRBJ1-1; 7 nucleotides agree with TRBD1. This CDR3 contains 14 residues. V shed 6 bases, J shed 4 bases, and the junction held 11 bases outside the gene matches. The germline gives CDR1 DFQATT, CDR2 SNEGSKA (reference sequence). In DNA form, the CDR3 reads TGCAGTGCCAGCCGACAGGGAATGGGCACTGAAGCTTTCTTT. Translating it yields CSASRQGMGTEAFF.

The chain uses TRBV7-6 and TRBJ2-7; D uncertain. Between the trimmed V and J ends, which lost 1 base and 3 bases, there was a span of 10 bases. The V gene's germline CDR1 is SGHVS and CDR2 FNYEAQ. The CDR3 is 14 residues long. CDR3 in DNA: TGTGCCAGCAGCTTAGTGCTAGAGGACTACGAGCAGTACTTC. This translates into CASSLVLEDYEQYF.

This chain uses TRBV20-1 with TRBJ1-5; 11 nucleotides match TRBD1. The germline V gene has CDR1 DFQATT and CDR2 SNEGSKA (reference sequence). The CDR3 length is 14 residues. V shed 5 bases, J shed 6 bases, and the junction held 6 bases outside the gene matches. The CDR3 DNA is TGCAGTGCTTCCGGGACAGGGGGTTTTCAGCCCCAGCATTTT. Amino acids: CSASGTGGFQPQHF.

As concerns this clonotype: Given the absence of the conserved phenylalanine or tryptophan at the CDR3 end, a read error is likely. The limits of the CDR3 on the DNA are not certain, so only TCRdb's listed CDR3 is given. The V gene is TRBV14, the J gene TRBJ1-5. Germline V gene sequence: CDR1 SGHDN, CDR2 FVKESK. 10 amino acids form the CDR3, both terminal residues included. The CDR3 loop reads CASSWDLSKV.

The V gene is TRBV12-3 or TRBV12-4, the J gene TRBJ2-5, with D unresolved. This CDR3 is built from 13 residues. V was clipped by 0 bases and J by 1 base, with 3 bases between them. CDR3 bases: TGTGCCAGCAGTTTAGCCTTCCAAGAGACCCAGTACTTC. It is translated as CASSLAFQETQYF.

V usage is TRBV7-8 and J usage is TRBJ2-1; TRBD2 is a possible D gene (6 bases). Germline V gene sequence: CDR1 SGHVS, CDR2 FQNEAQ. With 2 bases removed from V and 14 bases from J, the gap between germline ends came to 19 bases. CDR3 length: 14 amino acids. This CDR3 reads CASSLREEGPGEFF. The DNA for the CDR3 is TGTGCCAGCAGCTTAAGGGAGGAGGGCCCGGGCGAGTTCTTC.

The CDR3 reads CASSLGHVSQETQYF. The CDR3 coding sequence is TGTGCCAGCAGCTTAGGACATGTGAGCCAAGAGACCCAGTACTTC. The chain uses TRBV7-2 and TRBJ2-5; no firm D call. CDR3 size: 15 residues. V gave up 1 base and J gave up 1 base, with 10 bases separating them. Germline loops: CDR1 SGHTA, CDR2 FQGNSA.

This clonotype was seen ten or more times. The CDR3 DNA is TGCAGCGTTTACGACACCGGGACAGGGTCCTTTAATGAGCAGTTCTTC. This encodes CSVYDTGTGSFNEQFF. The chain combines TRBV29-1 with TRBJ2-1, with TRBD1 matching 9 bases. J gave up 7 bases and V 5 bases, and 15 bases lay outside the gene matches. The germline CDR1 and CDR2 sequences are SQVTM and ANQGSEA. This CDR3 spans 16 amino acids.

This clonotype was detected ten times or more. The V and J genes are TRBV20-1 and TRBJ2-7; 8 bases line up with TRBD1. Unmatched junction bases numbered 12, after V lost 6 bases and J lost 5 bases. Germline V gene lookup returns CDR1 DFQATT and CDR2 SNEGSKA (reference sequence). The CDR3 sequence is 14 residues long. In DNA form, the CDR3 reads TGCAGTGCCAGGAGGGGACAGGTAGTCAACGAGCAGTACTTC. Protein product: CSARRGQVVNEQYF.

This clonotype turned up a few times. V usage is TRBV5-1 and J usage is TRBJ2-7, with D uncertain. The CDR3 has 14 amino acids. Trimming removed 2 bases from V and 0 bases from J, with 9 bases in between. Germline lookup yields CDR1 SGHRS and CDR2 YFSETQ. As DNA, the CDR3 is TGCGCCAGCAGCTTTGCAGGTCACTCCTACGAGCAGTACTTC. Residues: CASSFAGHSYEQYF.